These T cell receptor beta chains were read from a single sample in a study of PD-1 blockade in classical Hodgkin lymphoma. Using immunoSEQ multiplex PCR, the repertoire was profiled, and TCRdb retains in-frame clones only, with some absent. In the table there are approximately 99,000 clones, 89% of which are singletons. The specimen comprised peripheral blood mononuclear cells (PBMCs), sampled before the second cycle of nivolumab. These TCRs come from a human donor with classical Hodgkin lymphoma. Both conserved end residues are part of each CDR3. A D gene is named only where the DNA matches it firmly. Rows give clone size only sometimes, using once, few, many, or a class for an expanded clone.

D: NA
J: TRBJ2-3
V: TRBV5-4
size: NA
length: 14
CDR3: CASSGTTRTDTQYF
DNA: TGTGCCAGCAGCGGGACAACCCGCACAGATACGCAGTATTTT

D: NA
J: TRBJ2-7
V: TRBV11-2
size: NA
length: 11
CDR3: CASGLGPEQYF
DNA: TGTGCCAGCGGACTGGGCCCCGAGCAGTACTTC

D: NA
J: TRBJ1-1
V: TRBV28
size: NA
length: 14
CDR3: CASRPLMGDTEAFF
DNA: TGTGCCAGCAGACCTTTAATGGGGGACACTGAAGCTTTCTTT

D: NA
J: TRBJ2-1
V: TRBV25-1
size: NA
length: 11
CDR3: CASRGFGEQFF
DNA: TGTGCCAGCAGGGGTTTTGGGGAGCAGTTCTTC

D: TRBD1
J: TRBJ1-4
V: TRBV19
size: NA
length: 15
CDR3: CASSRGQAWDEKLFF
DNA: TGTGCCAGTAGCCGAGGACAGGCATGGGATGAAAAACTGTTTTTT

D: TRBD1
J: TRBJ1-1
V: TRBV5-6
size: NA
length: 12
CDR3: CASSGTGTEAFF
DNA: TGTGCCAGCAGCGGGACAGGTACTGAAGCTTTCTTT

D: NA
J: TRBJ2-1
V: TRBV27
size: NA
length: 15
CDR3: CASSLVLKRYNEQFF
DNA: TGTGCCAGCAGTTTGGTGCTAAAACGCTACAATGAGCAGTTCTTC

D: NA
J: TRBJ1-4
V: TRBV16
size: NA
length: 13
CDR3: CASSPAANEKLFF
DNA: TGTGCCAGCAGCCCCGCGGCTAATGAAAAACTGTTTTTT

D: NA
J: TRBJ2-3
V: TRBV7-9
size: NA
length: 15
CDR3: CASSLAEALADTQYF
DNA: TGTGCCAGCAGCTTAGCTGAGGCTCTAGCGGATACGCAGTATTTT

D: NA
J: TRBJ1-2
V: TRBV6-5
size: NA
length: 16
CDR3: CASSYSGAGGRFGYTF
DNA: TGTGCCAGCAGTTACTCTGGTGCGGGGGGGCGGTTTGGCTACACCTTC

D: NA
J: TRBJ2-6
V: TRBV25-1
size: NA
length: 15
CDR3: CASSAQGPGANVLTF
DNA: TGTGCCAGCAGTGCTCAGGGGCCTGGGGCCAACGTCCTGACTTTC

D: NA
J: TRBJ1-1
V: TRBV5-4
size: NA
length: 13
CDR3: CASSLIENPEAFF
DNA: TGTGCCAGCAGCTTGATTGAGAACCCTGAAGCTTTCTTT

D: NA
J: TRBJ2-6
V: TRBV5-1
size: NA
length: 16
CDR3: CASSLGSTAGANVLTF
DNA: TGCGCCAGCAGCTTGGGGTCGACAGCTGGGGCCAACGTCCTGACTTTC

D: NA
J: TRBJ2-1
V: TRBV29-1
size: NA
length: 12
CDR3: CSVAGQDAEQFF
DNA: TGCAGCGTTGCAGGGCAGGATGCTGAGCAGTTCTTC

D: TRBD2
J: TRBJ2-1
V: TRBV5-1
size: NA
length: 18
CDR3: CASSLPGLAGGSYNEQFF
DNA: TGCGCCAGCAGCTTGCCCGGACTAGCGGGAGGTTCCTACAATGAGCAGTTCTTC

D: NA
J: TRBJ2-3
V: TRBV2
size: NA
length: 14
CDR3: CASSEGRGTDTQYF
DNA: TGTGCCAGCAGTGAGGGGCGGGGTACAGATACGCAGTATTTT

D: TRBD1
J: TRBJ1-2
V: TRBV20-1
size: NA
length: 11
CDR3: CSARQGGGYTF
DNA: TGCAGTGCTCGACAGGGAGGCGGCTACACCTTC

D: NA
J: TRBJ1-2
V: TRBV6-5
size: NA
length: 16
CDR3: CASSYGSQADNYGYTF
DNA: TGTGCCAGCAGTTATGGTTCCCAGGCCGATAACTATGGCTACACCTTC

D: NA
J: TRBJ2-7
V: TRBV27
size: NA
length: 12
CDR3: CASSSGPDEQYF
DNA: TGTGCCAGCAGTTCAGGGCCCGACGAGCAGTACTTC

D: NA
J: TRBJ2-3
V: TRBV6-4
size: NA
length: 18
CDR3: CASSDSSREQDITDTQYF
DNA: TGTGCCAGCAGTGACTCGAGTCGGGAGCAGGACATCACAGATACGCAGTATTTT

D: NA
J: TRBJ2-7
V: TRBV30
size: NA
length: 13
CDR3: CAWTQGGLYEQYF
DNA: TGTGCCTGGACCCAGGGGGGGCTCTACGAGCAGTACTTC

D: NA
J: TRBJ2-2
V: TRBV6-5
size: NA
length: 14
CDR3: CASSYSPGTGELFF
DNA: TGTGCCAGCAGTTACTCGCCGGGAACCGGGGAGCTGTTTTTT

D: NA
J: TRBJ1-2
V: TRBV28
size: NA
length: 13
CDR3: CASSLHRRDGYTF
DNA: TGTGCCAGCAGCCTTCACAGGAGGGATGGCTACACCTTC

D: NA
J: TRBJ2-3
V: TRBV7-2
size: NA
length: 13
CDR3: CASSLDLGDTQYF
DNA: TGTGCCAGCAGCTTAGATTTAGGGGATACGCAGTATTTT

D: NA
J: TRBJ1-1
V: TRBV4-3
size: NA
length: 14
CDR3: CASSQDRVLTEAFF
DNA: TGCGCCAGCAGCCAAGATCGGGTCCTCACTGAAGCTTTCTTT

D: TRBD1
J: TRBJ1-1
V: TRBV5-1
size: NA
length: 16
CDR3: CASSGNQGGWNTEAFF
DNA: TGCGCCAGCAGCGGTAACCAGGGGGGGTGGAACACTGAAGCTTTCTTT

D: NA
J: TRBJ2-7
V: TRBV14
size: NA
length: 17
CDR3: CASSQGPGVRGPYEQYF
DNA: TGTGCCAGCAGCCAAGGGCCAGGGGTGCGGGGCCCCTACGAGCAGTACTTC

D: TRBD2
J: TRBJ2-1
V: TRBV5-8
size: once
length: 18
CDR3: CASSLVRAGGDSYNEQFF
DNA: TGTGCCAGCAGCTTGGTCAGAGCGGGAGGAGATTCCTACAATGAGCAGTTCTTC

D: TRBD2
J: TRBJ2-7
V: TRBV30
size: NA
length: 12
CDR3: CAPGLPSYEQYF
DNA: TGTGCCCCGGGACTACCTTCTTACGAGCAGTACTTC

D: NA
J: TRBJ2-7
V: TRBV5-1
size: NA
length: 14
CDR3: CASSFGTSSYEQYF
DNA: TGCGCCAGCAGCTTTGGGACCTCCTCCTACGAGCAGTACTTC

D: NA
J: TRBJ2-5
V: TRBV10-2
size: NA
length: 14
CDR3: CASSETHPGGTQYF
DNA: TGCGCCAGCAGTGAGACCCACCCTGGAGGGACCCAGTACTTC

D: TRBD1
J: TRBJ2-7
V: TRBV29-1
size: NA
length: 13
CDR3: CSVSKDRDNEQYF
DNA: TGCAGCGTTTCTAAGGACAGGGACAACGAGCAGTACTTC

D: NA
J: TRBJ1-5
V: TRBV7-9
size: NA
length: 12
CDR3: CASSLTRQPQHF
DNA: TGTGCCAGCAGCTTAACACGTCAGCCCCAGCATTTT

D: NA
J: TRBJ1-5
V: TRBV21-1
size: NA
length: 15
CDR3: CASSKDPVGHQPQHF
DNA: TGTGCCAGCAGCAAAGATCCAGTGGGGCATCAGCCCCAGCATTTT

D: NA
J: TRBJ2-3
V: TRBV19
size: NA
length: 16
CDR3: CASSIRPGAGTDTQYF
DNA: TGTGCCAGTAGTATACGACCGGGAGCCGGCACAGATACGCAGTATTTT

D: NA
J: TRBJ2-3
V: TRBV28
size: NA
length: 13
CDR3: CASRSQGRDTQYF
DNA: TGTGCCAGCAGGTCACAGGGGAGGGATACGCAGTATTTT

D: NA
J: TRBJ2-2
V: TRBV14
size: NA
length: 15
CDR3: CASSQDPTGIGELFF
DNA: TGTGCCAGCAGCCAAGATCCTACAGGGATCGGGGAGCTGTTTTTT

D: NA
J: TRBJ1-1
V: TRBV18
size: NA
length: 13
CDR3: CASSPLGNTEAFF
DNA: TGTGCCAGCTCACCACTTGGTAACACTGAAGCTTTCTTT

D: NA
J: TRBJ1-6
V: TRBV6-5
size: NA
length: 16
CDR3: CASSYSNRAYNSPLHF
DNA: TGTGCCAGCAGTTACTCGAACAGGGCCTATAATTCACCCCTCCACTTT

D: NA
J: TRBJ2-5
V: TRBV7-2
size: once
length: 16
CDR3: CASSRREGKGQETQYF
DNA: TGTGCCAGCAGCCGTAGGGAAGGGAAGGGGCAAGAGACCCAGTACTTC

D: NA
J: TRBJ1-3
V: TRBV19
size: once
length: 13
CDR3: CASGESSGNTIYF
DNA: TGTGCCAGTGGAGAGAGCTCTGGAAACACCATATATTTT

D: TRBD1
J: TRBJ1-1
V: TRBV7-7
size: once
length: 14
CDR3: CASSPYTGDTEAFF
DNA: TGTGCCAGCAGCCCTTACACAGGGGACACTGAAGCTTTCTTT